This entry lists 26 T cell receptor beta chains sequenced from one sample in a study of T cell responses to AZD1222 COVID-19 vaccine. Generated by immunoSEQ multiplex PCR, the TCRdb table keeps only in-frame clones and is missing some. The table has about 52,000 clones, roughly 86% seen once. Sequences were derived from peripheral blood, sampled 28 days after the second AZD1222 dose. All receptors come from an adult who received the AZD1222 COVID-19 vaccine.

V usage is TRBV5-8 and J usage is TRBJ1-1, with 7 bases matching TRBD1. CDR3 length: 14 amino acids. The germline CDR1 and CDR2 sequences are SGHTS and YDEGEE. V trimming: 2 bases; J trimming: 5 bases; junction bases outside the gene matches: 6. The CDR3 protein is CASSFYRGSTEAFF. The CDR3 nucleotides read TGTGCCAGCAGCTTTTACAGGGGTTCGACTGAAGCTTTCTTT.

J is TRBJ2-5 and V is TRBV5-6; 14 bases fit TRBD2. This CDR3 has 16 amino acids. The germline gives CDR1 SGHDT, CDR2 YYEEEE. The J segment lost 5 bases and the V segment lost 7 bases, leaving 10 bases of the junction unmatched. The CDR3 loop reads CASRPGLAGGGETQYF. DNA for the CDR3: TGTGCCAGCCGCCCTGGACTAGCGGGGGGAGGGGAGACCCAGTACTTC.

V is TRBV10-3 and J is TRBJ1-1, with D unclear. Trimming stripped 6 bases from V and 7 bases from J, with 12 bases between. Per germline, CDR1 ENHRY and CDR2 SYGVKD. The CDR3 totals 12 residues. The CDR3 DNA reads TGTGCCATCAGCGGTGGTGCGGATGAAGCTTTCTTT. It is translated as CAISGGADEAFF.

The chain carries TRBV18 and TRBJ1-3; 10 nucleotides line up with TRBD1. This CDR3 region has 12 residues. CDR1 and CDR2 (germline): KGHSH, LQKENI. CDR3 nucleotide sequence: TGTTACGGGACAGGGGACGGAAACACCATATATTTT. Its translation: CYGTGDGNTIYF. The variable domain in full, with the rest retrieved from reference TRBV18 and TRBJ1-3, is NAGVMQNPRHLVRRRGQEARLRCSPMKGHSHVYWYRQLPEEGLKFMVYLQKENIIDESGMPKERFSAEFPKEGPSILRIQQVVRGDSAAYFCYGTGDGNTIYFGEGSWLTVV.

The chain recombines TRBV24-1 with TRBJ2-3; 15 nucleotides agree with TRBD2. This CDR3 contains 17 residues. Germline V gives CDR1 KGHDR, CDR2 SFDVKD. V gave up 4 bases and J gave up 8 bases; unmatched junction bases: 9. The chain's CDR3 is CATSDPGLAGGRVTQYF. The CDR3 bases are TGTGCCACCAGTGACCCCGGACTAGCGGGAGGGCGAGTTACGCAGTATTTT.

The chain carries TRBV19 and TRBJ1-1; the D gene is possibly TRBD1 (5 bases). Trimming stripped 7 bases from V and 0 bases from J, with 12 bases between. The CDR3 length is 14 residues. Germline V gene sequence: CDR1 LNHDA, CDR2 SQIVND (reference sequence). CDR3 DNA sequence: TGTGCCAGTACTTCCACAGGTCTGAACACTGAAGCTTTCTTT. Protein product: CASTSTGLNTEAFF.

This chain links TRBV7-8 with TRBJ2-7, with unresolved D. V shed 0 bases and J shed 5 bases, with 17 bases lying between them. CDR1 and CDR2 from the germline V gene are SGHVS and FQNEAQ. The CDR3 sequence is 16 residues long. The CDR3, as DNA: TGTGCCAGCAGCTTAGCGATAGGACGCTTACGGCACGAGCAGTACTTC. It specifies CASSLAIGRLRHEQYF.

This chain's CDR3 is CASSEVAGGVAKNIQYF. The DNA for the CDR3 is TGTGCCAGTAGTGAAGTCGCCGGGGGAGTAGCCAAAAACATTCAGTACTTC. The V and J genes are TRBV19 and TRBJ2-4, with D possibly matching TRBD2 (6 bases). The germline V gene encodes CDR1 LNHDA and CDR2 SQIVND (reference sequence). CDR3 length: 17 residues. Deletions cut 5 bases from V and 0 bases from J, with 17 bases between.

CDR3 sequence reads: CAWSPLGRYSYNEQFF. The CDR3 DNA reads as TGTGCCTGGAGTCCCCTCGGCAGGTACTCCTACAATGAGCAGTTCTTC. V is TRBV30 and J is TRBJ2-1; D unclear. V lost 2 bases, J lost 0 bases, and 14 bases lay in between. This CDR3 spans 16 amino acids. Per the germline V gene, CDR1 is GTSNPN and CDR2 is SVGIG (reference sequence).

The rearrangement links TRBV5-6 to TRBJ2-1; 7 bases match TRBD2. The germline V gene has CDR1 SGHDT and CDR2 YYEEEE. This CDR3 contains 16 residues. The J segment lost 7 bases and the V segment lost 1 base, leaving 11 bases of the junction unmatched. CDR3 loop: CASSLSRDYGENEQFF. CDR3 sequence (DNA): TGTGCCAGCAGCTTGTCCCGGGACTACGGGGAGAATGAGCAGTTCTTC.

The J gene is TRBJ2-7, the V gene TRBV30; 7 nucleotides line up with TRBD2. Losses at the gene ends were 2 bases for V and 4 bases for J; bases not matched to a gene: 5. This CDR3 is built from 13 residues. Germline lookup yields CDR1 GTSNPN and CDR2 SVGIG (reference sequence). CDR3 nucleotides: TGTGCCTGGAGTCGGGGGGAGGGGTACGAGCAGTACTTC. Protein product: CAWSRGEGYEQYF.

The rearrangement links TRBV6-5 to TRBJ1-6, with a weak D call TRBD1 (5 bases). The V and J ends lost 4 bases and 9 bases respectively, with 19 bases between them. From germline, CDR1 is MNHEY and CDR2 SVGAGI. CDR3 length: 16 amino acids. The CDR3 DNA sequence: TGTGCCAGCAGTTCCCGCCCAGGGCAAGGGTTTTCACCCCTCCACTTT. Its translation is CASSSRPGQGFSPLHF.

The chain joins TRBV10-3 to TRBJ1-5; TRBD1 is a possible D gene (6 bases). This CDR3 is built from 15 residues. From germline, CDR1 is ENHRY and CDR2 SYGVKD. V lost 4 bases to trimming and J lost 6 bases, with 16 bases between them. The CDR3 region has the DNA TGTGCCATCAGTGCGGTGGGGCAGGGGACTCAGCCCCAGCATTTT. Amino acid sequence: CAISAVGQGTQPQHF.

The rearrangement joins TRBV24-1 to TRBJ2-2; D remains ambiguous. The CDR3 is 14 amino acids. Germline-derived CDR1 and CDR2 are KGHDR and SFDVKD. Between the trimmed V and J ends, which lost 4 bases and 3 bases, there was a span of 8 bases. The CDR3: CATSDPNYTGELFF. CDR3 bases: TGTGCCACCAGTGACCCTAACTACACCGGGGAGCTGTTTTTT.

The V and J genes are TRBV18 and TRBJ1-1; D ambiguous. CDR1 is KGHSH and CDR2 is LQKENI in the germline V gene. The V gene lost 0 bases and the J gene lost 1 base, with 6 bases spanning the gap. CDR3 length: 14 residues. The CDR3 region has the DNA TGTGCCAGCTCACCACCCGCAAGGAACACTGAAGCTTTCTTT. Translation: CASSPPARNTEAFF.

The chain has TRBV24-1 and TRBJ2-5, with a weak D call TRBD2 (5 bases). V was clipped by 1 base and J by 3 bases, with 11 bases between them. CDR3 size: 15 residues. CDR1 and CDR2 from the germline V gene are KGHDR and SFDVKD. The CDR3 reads CATSDFGLGEETQYF. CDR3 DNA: TGTGCCACCAGTGATTTCGGTTTGGGAGAAGAGACCCAGTACTTC.

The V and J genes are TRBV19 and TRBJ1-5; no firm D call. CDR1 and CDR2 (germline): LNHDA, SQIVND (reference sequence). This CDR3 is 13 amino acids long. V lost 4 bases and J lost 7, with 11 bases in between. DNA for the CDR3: TGTGCCAGTAGTACCATCGAGTTGCAGCCCCAGCATTTT. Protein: CASSTIELQPQHF. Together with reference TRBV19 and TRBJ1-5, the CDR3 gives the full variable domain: DGGITQSPKYLFRKEGQNVTLSCEQNLNHDAMYWYRQDPGQGLRLIYYSQIVNDFQKGDIAEGYSVSREKKESFPLTVTSAQKNPTAFYLCASSTIELQPQHFGDGTRLSIL.

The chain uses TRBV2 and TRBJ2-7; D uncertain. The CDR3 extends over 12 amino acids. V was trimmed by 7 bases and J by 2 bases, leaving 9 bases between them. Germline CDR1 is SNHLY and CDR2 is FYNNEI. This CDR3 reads CASTGGPYEQYF. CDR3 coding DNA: TGTGCCAGCACAGGCGGCCCCTACGAGCAGTACTTC.

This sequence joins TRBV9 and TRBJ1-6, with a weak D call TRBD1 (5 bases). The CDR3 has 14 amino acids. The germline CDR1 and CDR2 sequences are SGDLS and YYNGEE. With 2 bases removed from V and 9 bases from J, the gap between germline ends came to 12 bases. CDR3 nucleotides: TGTGCCAGCAGCGTCCAGGGCACGGTTTCACCCCTCCACTTT. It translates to CASSVQGTVSPLHF.

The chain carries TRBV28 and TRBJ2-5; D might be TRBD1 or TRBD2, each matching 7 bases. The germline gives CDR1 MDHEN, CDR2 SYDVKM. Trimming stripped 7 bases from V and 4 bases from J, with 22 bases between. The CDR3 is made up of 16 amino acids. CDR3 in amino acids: CASNTEGGGSGETQYF. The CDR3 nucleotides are TGTGCCAGCAATACCGAGGGAGGGGGCTCGGGAGAGACCCAGTACTTC.

CDR3: CASSLVGYEYEQYF. The CDR3 coding sequence is TGTGCCAGCAGCTTAGTAGGGTACGAGTACGAGCAGTACTTC. This chain joins TRBV7-8 and TRBJ2-7; D gene uncertain. CDR3 length: 14 amino acids. Germline-derived CDR1 and CDR2 are SGHVS and FQNEAQ. V lost 1 base and J lost 4, with 11 bases in between.

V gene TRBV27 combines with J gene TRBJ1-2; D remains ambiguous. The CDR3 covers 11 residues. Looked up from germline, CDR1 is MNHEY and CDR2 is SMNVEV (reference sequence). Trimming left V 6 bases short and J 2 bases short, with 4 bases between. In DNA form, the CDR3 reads TGTGCCAGCAGGGCGAACTATGGCTACACCTTC. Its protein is CASRANYGYTF.

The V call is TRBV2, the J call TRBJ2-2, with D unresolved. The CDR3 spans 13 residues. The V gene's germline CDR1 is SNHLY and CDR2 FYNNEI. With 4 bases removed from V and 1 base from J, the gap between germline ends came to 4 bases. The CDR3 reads CASSVKNTGELFF. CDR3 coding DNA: TGTGCCAGCAGTGTTAAGAACACCGGGGAGCTGTTTTTT.

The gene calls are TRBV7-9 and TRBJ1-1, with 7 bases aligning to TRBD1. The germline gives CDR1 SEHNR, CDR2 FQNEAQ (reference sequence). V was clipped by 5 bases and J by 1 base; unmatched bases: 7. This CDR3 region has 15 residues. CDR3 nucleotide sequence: TGTGCCAGCAGCCGAAACAGGGGCCCGAACACTGAAGCTTTCTTT. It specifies CASSRNRGPNTEAFF.

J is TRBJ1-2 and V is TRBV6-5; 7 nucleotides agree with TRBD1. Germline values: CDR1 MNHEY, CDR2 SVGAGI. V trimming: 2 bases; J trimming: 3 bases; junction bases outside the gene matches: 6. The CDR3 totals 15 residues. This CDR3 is CASSYDRAGYYGYTF. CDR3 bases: TGTGCCAGCAGTTACGACAGGGCAGGGTACTATGGCTACACCTTC.

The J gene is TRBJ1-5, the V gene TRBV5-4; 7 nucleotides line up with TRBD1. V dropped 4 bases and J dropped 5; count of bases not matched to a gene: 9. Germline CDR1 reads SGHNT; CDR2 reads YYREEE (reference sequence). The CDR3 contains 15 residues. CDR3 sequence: CASSLSTGKDQPQHF. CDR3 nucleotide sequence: TGTGCCAGCAGCCTGTCGACAGGGAAGGATCAGCCCCAGCATTTT.